A single T cell receptor (beta chain) is shown here with its context. V was shortened by 1 base and J by 2 bases, with 12 bases between the two germline ends. The germline gives CDR1 SGHVS, CDR2 FQNEAQ. The length of the CDR3 is 15 residues. In the source study's methods: Cell counts per sample came from amplifying reference gene primers. Repertoires were generated with immunoSEQ multiplex PCR, while TCRdb's copy carries only in-frame clones and drops some. V, J and clone size were drawn from that table, and D and trimming were deduced from the DNA. In the table there are some 50,000 clones, about 81% of which are singletons. The record originates from a study of blood T cell repertoires in COVID-19. At the level of the study: The United States, Italy and Spain provided the acute and convalescent COVID-19 samples. T cells, B-cell-depleted T cells, or PBMCs provided the cDNA or gDNA that served as material.

The rearrangement links TRBV7-8 to TRBJ2-7; perhaps TRBD1 as D (5 bases). The specimen sequenced was peripheral blood. This receptor was taken from a man between 50 and 59 years old with active COVID-19. The CDR3 sequence: CASSLVRGAAYEQYF. Here the CDR3 DNA reads TGTGCCAGCAGCTTAGTTCGTGGGGCCGCCTACGAGCAGTACTTC.